These 8 T cell receptor beta chains were all obtained from the same sample, sequenced in a study of blood T cell repertoires in COVID-19. The protocol was immunoSEQ multiplex PCR, while the TCRdb copy is restricted to in-frame clones and leaves out a portion. The data show approximately 220,000 clones, 75% to 90% seen once. Sample: PBMCs or T cells enriched from blood (not recorded which). The source is a woman between 18 and 29 years old in a cohort exposed to, infected with or recovered from COVID-19 (not recorded which).

The chain links TRBV19 to TRBJ1-1, with 8 bases fitting TRBD1. V lost 6 bases to trimming and J lost 5 bases; unmatched junction nucleotides: 8. The CDR3 runs 14 residues. Per the germline V gene, CDR1 is LNHDA and CDR2 is SQIVND (reference sequence). Here the CDR3 reads CASSQQGGNTEAFF. CDR3 sequence (DNA): TGTGCCAGTAGCCAACAGGGGGGGAATACTGAAGCTTTCTTT.

The chain recombines TRBV6-4 with TRBJ2-7; D is unresolved. The length of the CDR3 is 12 residues. The germline CDR1 and CDR2 sequences are MRHNA and SNTAGT. V was clipped by 4 bases and J by 8 bases, with 12 bases between them. CDR3 in amino acids: CASSVVVIKQYF. DNA of the CDR3: TGTGCCAGCAGTGTTGTAGTTATTAAGCAGTACTTC.

J is TRBJ1-2 and V is TRBV5-6; 7 nucleotides align to TRBD1. Germline loops: CDR1 SGHDT, CDR2 YYEEEE. The CDR3 contains 14 residues. The trim removed 4 bases at V and 7 bases at J, leaving 10 bases unmatched. The CDR3 bases are TGTGCCAGCAGCAACAGAGACAGGGTAGGTGGCTACACCTTC. It yields the protein CASSNRDRVGGYTF.

The chain joins TRBV7-2 to TRBJ1-3; 7 bases agree with TRBD1. From germline, CDR1 is SGHTA and CDR2 FQGNSA. The V gene end was trimmed by 5 bases and the J gene end by 4 bases; junction bases not matched to a gene: 5. The CDR3 totals 14 residues. The CDR3 here is CASSLTGSGNTIYF. DNA for the CDR3: TGTGCCAGCAGCCTGACAGGGTCGGGAAACACCATATATTTT.

The J gene is TRBJ2-1, the V gene TRBV10-3; 12 bases fit TRBD2. Germline V lookup: CDR1 ENHRY, CDR2 SYGVKD. The CDR3 length is 14 residues. The ends lost 6 bases at V and 7 bases at J; junction bases unmatched: 4. CDR3 region: CAIRTLAGGNEQFF. CDR3 nucleotides: TGTGCCATCAGAACACTAGCGGGGGGAAATGAGCAGTTCTTC.

The chain is built from TRBV4-1 and TRBJ2-3; 8 bases are a match to TRBD1. The germline V gene has CDR1 MGHRA and CDR2 YSYEKL. The CDR3 spans 16 residues. V lost 3 bases, J lost 1 base, and 6 bases stayed unmatched. The CDR3 DNA sequence: TGCGCCAGCAGCCACCTAACGGGACAGGGCACAGATACGCAGTATTTT. Its protein product is CASSHLTGQGTDTQYF.

Concerning this clone: The sample contains more than one DNA sequence encoding this CDR3. The chain joins TRBV28 to TRBJ1-2, with a possible D match to TRBD1 (6 bases). Germline CDR1 MDHEN, CDR2 SYDVKM. V lost 2 bases and J lost 3, with 7 bases in between. This CDR3 is built from 13 residues. The CDR3 DNA reads TGTGCCAGCAGTTTAGGACAGTACTATGGCTACACCTTC. It is translated as CASSLGQYYGYTF.

The chain is built from TRBV10-1 and TRBJ2-3; TRBD2 matches at 13 bases. J gave up 6 bases and V 4 bases, and 10 bases lay outside the gene matches. There are 17 residues in the CDR3. Germline values: CDR1 WNHNN, CDR2 SYGVQD (reference sequence). CDR3 coding DNA: TGCGCCAGCAGTGGGACTAGCGGGAGTTTTCTTATGGATACGCAGTATTTT. Translating gives CASSGTSGSFLMDTQYF.